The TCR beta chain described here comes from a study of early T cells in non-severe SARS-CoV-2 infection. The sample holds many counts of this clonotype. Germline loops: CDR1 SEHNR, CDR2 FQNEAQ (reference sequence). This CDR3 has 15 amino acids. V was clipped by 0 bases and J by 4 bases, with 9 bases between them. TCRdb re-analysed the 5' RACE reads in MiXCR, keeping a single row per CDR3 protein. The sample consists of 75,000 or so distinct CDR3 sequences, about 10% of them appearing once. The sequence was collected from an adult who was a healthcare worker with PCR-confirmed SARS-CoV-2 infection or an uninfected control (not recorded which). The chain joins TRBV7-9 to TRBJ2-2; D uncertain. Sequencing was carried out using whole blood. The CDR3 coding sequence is TGTGCCAGCAGCTTAGCGCGGCAGTCCACCGGGGAGCTGTTTTTT. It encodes CASSLARQSTGELFF.